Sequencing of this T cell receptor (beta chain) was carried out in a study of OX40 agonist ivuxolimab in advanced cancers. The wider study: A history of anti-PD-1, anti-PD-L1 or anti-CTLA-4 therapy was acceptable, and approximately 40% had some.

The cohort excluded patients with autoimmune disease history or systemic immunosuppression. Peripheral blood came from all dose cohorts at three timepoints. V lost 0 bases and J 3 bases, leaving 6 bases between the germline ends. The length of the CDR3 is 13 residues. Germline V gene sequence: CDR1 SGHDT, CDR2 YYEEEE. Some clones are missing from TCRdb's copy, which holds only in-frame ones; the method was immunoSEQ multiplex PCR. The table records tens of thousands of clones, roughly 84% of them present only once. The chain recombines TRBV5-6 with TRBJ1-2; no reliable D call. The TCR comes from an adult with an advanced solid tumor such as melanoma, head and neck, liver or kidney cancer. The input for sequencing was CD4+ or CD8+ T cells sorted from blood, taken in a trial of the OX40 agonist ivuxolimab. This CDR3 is CASSLAVDYGYTF. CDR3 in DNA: TGTGCCAGCAGCTTGGCGGTCGACTATGGCTACACCTTC.